This T cell receptor (beta chain) is from a study of T cell repertoires in ileal Crohn's disease. Study-level background: About half of patients got postoperative therapy: roughly 12 thiopurines, approximately 18 anti-TNF. TCRB immunosequencing input was roughly 500 nanograms of biopsy DNA per sample.

This sample's time point: inflamed ileum from the surgical specimen. Here immunoSEQ multiplex PCR was the method, and the copy in TCRdb shows in-frame clones only, minus some. The sample records some 4,000 clones, 76% being singletons. J was trimmed by 6 bases and V by 4 bases; bases with no gene match: 5. CDR1 is SEHNR, CDR2 FQNEAQ, per germline (reference sequence). This CDR3 contains 14 residues. This clonotype originated in an adult with Crohn's disease. This chain joins TRBV7-9 and TRBJ2-2; 7 bases fit TRBD1. The sample was ileal tissue. The CDR3 sequence: CASSSQGLAGELFF. The CDR3, as DNA: TGTGCCAGCAGCTCACAGGGGCTAGCCGGGGAGCTGTTTTTT.